What follows are 29 T cell receptor beta chains derived from one specimen sequenced in a study of molecular identifiers for immune sequencing clone quantification. A single record per CDR3 protein comes from TCRdb applying MiXCR to the PCR reads. This sample carries about 320,000 distinct CDR3 sequences, 20% to 25% of them seen once, and the ten largest clones take approximately 0.8%. The sequenced sample was naive CD8+ T cells from blood, with Jurkat cell RNA spiked in. Described subset: FACS-sorted CD8+CD4-CCR7+CD45RA+ naive T cells. Receptors were obtained from a human donor in good health. Some libraries in this study had Jurkat cell RNA spiked in.

For this clonotype: A read error may explain this, as a much larger clone is one base away. The CDR3 DNA sequence: TGTGCCAGCAGAAGGACATATAACACCGGGGAGCTGCTTTTT. Translating gives CASRRTYNTGELLF. The V call is TRBV12-3 or TRBV12-4, the J call TRBJ2-2; D possibly matches TRBD1 or TRBD2 (5 bases each). CDR3 length equals 14 residues.

The V and J genes are TRBV7-8 and TRBJ2-7; the match to TRBD1 covers 9 bases. The CDR3 has 15 amino acids. Germline values: CDR1 SGHVS, CDR2 FQNEAQ. V dropped 6 bases and J dropped 5; count of bases not matched to a gene: 11. CDR3 coding DNA: TGTGCCAGCAGGAGCCCGGGACAGGGAGTCGACGAGCAGTACTTC. Amino acids: CASRSPGQGVDEQYF.

This clonotype has at least ten counts. The genes are TRBV30 and TRBJ2-7, with a possible D match to TRBD2 (5 bases). Germline V gives CDR1 GTSNPN, CDR2 SVGIG (reference sequence). The germline V and J ends were trimmed by 2 bases and 2 bases, with 10 bases remaining between them. This CDR3 has 13 amino acids. CDR3 region: CAWSLGLPYEQYF. The CDR3, as DNA: TGTGCCTGGAGTCTTGGACTTCCCTACGAGCAGTACTTC.

This clonotype was observed a few times. This rearrangement joins TRBV11-2 to TRBJ2-3; no clear D. V shed 5 bases and J shed 2 bases, with 8 bases lying between them. CDR3 size: 13 residues. Germline lookup yields CDR1 SGHAT and CDR2 FQNNGV. The chain's CDR3 is CASSPYNTDTQYF. The CDR3 DNA reads TGTGCCAGCAGCCCATACAACACAGATACGCAGTATTTT. The variable domain in full, with the rest retrieved from reference TRBV11-2 and TRBJ2-3, is EAGVAQSPRYKIIEKRQSVAFWCNPISGHATLYWYQQILGQGPKLLIQFQNNGVVDDSQLPKDRFSAERLKGVDSTLKIQPAKLEDSAVYLCASSPYNTDTQYFGPGTRLTVL.

The table lists this clonotype with many counts. J is TRBJ2-7 and V is TRBV4-3; 7 nucleotides align to TRBD2. In germline, CDR1 is LGHNA, CDR2 YSLEER. This CDR3 has 14 amino acids. The trim removed 5 bases at V and 1 base at J, leaving 5 bases unmatched. The CDR3: CASSAGRGSYEQYF. CDR3 coding DNA: TGCGCCAGCAGCGCAGGGCGGGGGTCCTACGAGCAGTACTTC.

This rearrangement joins TRBV14 to TRBJ2-5; 7 bases map to TRBD1. The V gene end was trimmed by 3 bases and the J gene end by 1 base; junction bases not matched to a gene: 5. Germline V CDR1 and CDR2: SGHDN, FVKESK. The CDR3 covers 15 residues. The CDR3 sequence: CASSHRQGFQETQYF. CDR3 DNA sequence: TGTGCCAGCAGCCATAGACAGGGTTTCCAAGAGACCCAGTACTTC. Full variable domain (remainder filled in from reference TRBV14 and TRBJ2-5): EAGVTQFPSHSVIEKGQTVTLRCDPISGHDNLYWYRRVMGKEIKFLLHFVKESKQDESGMPNNRFLAERTGGTYSTLKVQPAELEDSGVYFCASSHRQGFQETQYFGPGTRLLVL.

This clonotype has ten or more counts. The CDR3 region is CASSLPDGTEAFF. CDR3 nucleotides: TGTGCCAGCAGTTTACCGGACGGGACTGAAGCTTTCTTT. The rearrangement links TRBV12-3 or TRBV12-4 to TRBJ1-1; D is unresolved. Trimming left V 2 bases short and J 5 bases short, with 9 bases between. The CDR3 is made up of 13 amino acids.

This clonotype was seen more than once but under ten times. The chain's CDR3 is CASSWSGRMNTEAFF. The CDR3 DNA follows: TGTGCCAGCAGTTGGTCCGGACGTATGAACACTGAAGCTTTCTTT. The chain links TRBV6-2 or TRBV6-3 to TRBJ1-1; D gene unclear. CDR1 and CDR2 (germline): MNHEY, SVGEGT. Trimming pared 4 bases from V and 0 bases from J, leaving 12 bases between. This CDR3 spans 15 amino acids.

Points on this clonotype: A read error is possible here, since a much larger clone lies one base away. The chain employs TRBV28 and TRBJ2-7; D is ambiguous. The CDR3 covers 13 residues. Germline V gene sequence: CDR1 MDHEN, CDR2 SYDVKM. Here the CDR3 reads CASSLFNSHEQYF. The CDR3 region has the DNA TGTGCCAGCAGTTTGTTCAACTCCCACGAGCAGTACTTC.

In this sample, this clonotype turned up many times. The J gene is TRBJ2-1, the V gene TRBV6-5; perhaps TRBD1 as D (6 bases). Germline loops: CDR1 MNHEY, CDR2 SVGAGI. The CDR3 spans 13 residues. V lost 2 bases and J lost 8, with 10 bases in between. The CDR3 DNA follows: TGTGCCAGCAGTTACATGGGACACTATGAGCAGTTCTTC. Its translation: CASSYMGHYEQFF.

The sample holds many counts of this clonotype. The genes are TRBV12-3 or TRBV12-4 and TRBJ2-3; D may be TRBD2 (6 bases). V was clipped by 6 bases and J by 2 bases, with 9 bases between them. The CDR3 runs to 13 residues. The CDR3 region has the DNA TGTGCCAGCAGATCGGGACTCACAGATACGCAGTATTTT. Its translation is CASRSGLTDTQYF.

The chain carries TRBV27 and TRBJ2-1; 7 bases match TRBD2. Trimming at V came to 5 bases and at J to 7 bases, leaving 17 bases not matched to a gene. Germline CDR1 reads MNHEY; CDR2 reads SMNVEV (reference sequence). This CDR3 is 17 amino acids long. For the CDR3, the DNA is TGTGCCAGCAGTCCAACTGCCCCGGTGGGGGGGTGGAATGAGCAGTTCTTC. It translates to CASSPTAPVGGWNEQFF.

This clonotype was recorded at least ten times. The gene calls are TRBV12-3 or TRBV12-4 and TRBJ2-7; D gene ambiguous. V lost 3 bases to trimming and J lost 0 bases, with 6 bases between them. The length of the CDR3 is 13 residues. The CDR3 here is CASSFSSSYEQYF. The DNA for the CDR3 is TGTGCCAGCAGTTTTAGTAGCTCCTACGAGCAGTACTTC.

In its sample, this clonotype was seen many times. This chain links TRBV9 with TRBJ2-3; 8 bases line up with TRBD2. V trimming: 6 bases; J trimming: 4 bases; junction bases outside the gene matches: 10. The CDR3 loop spans 15 amino acids. Per germline, CDR1 SGDLS and CDR2 YYNGEE. CDR3 protein: CASNYAGGGSDTQYF. The CDR3 DNA reads as TGTGCCAGCAACTACGCGGGGGGCGGCTCAGATACGCAGTATTTT.

This rearrangement joins TRBV27 to TRBJ2-3, with TRBD2 matching 10 bases. The CDR3 is 15 amino acids. Germline CDR1 reads MNHEY; CDR2 reads SMNVEV (reference sequence). Trimming at V came to 5 bases and at J to 5 bases, leaving 7 bases not matched to a gene. The CDR3 DNA follows: TGTGCCAGCAGTCTAGGGGCTAGCGGGAGAGATACGCAGTATTTT. It specifies CASSLGASGRDTQYF.

With regard to this clonotype: A read error is possible here, since a much larger clone lies one base away. The chain combines TRBV7-2 with TRBJ1-6, with D uncertain. Germline assignment: CDR1 SGHTA and CDR2 FQGNSA. Deletions cut 3 bases from V and 6 bases from J, with 12 bases between. The CDR3 is 15 residues long. Here the CDR3 DNA reads TGTGCCAGCAGCTTGAGGTGGGGAGTTAATTCACCCCTCCACTTT. Amino acid sequence: CASSLRWGVNSPLHF.

This clonotype has a count of ten or more. This sequence joins TRBV23-1 and TRBJ1-5; D is unresolved. TRBV23-1 is treated as an ORF (open reading frame) with a function not yet certain. Trimming removed 0 bases from V and 0 bases from J, with 12 bases in between. The CDR3 has 17 amino acids. The CDR3 is CASSQSATPVSNQPQHF. CDR3 sequence (DNA): TGCGCCAGCAGTCAATCGGCCACCCCCGTTAGCAATCAGCCCCAGCATTTT.

With regard to this clonotype: A clone one base away is much larger, so this may be a read error. This chain joins TRBV6-9 and TRBJ2-3, with a tentative D call TRBD1 (6 bases). Trimming stripped 6 bases from V and 1 base from J, with 17 bases between. Germline V gene lookup returns CDR1 MNHGY and CDR2 SVAAGI. CDR3 length equals 16 residues. CDR3 DNA: TGTGCCAGCAGGAACCTCTGGGGGCGCCGCACAGATACGCAGTATTTT. This gives the protein CASRNLWGRRTDTQYF.

The chain couples TRBV12-3 or TRBV12-4 to TRBJ2-7, with D possibly being TRBD2 (6 bases). V lost 1 base and J lost 6, with 10 bases in between. CDR3 length: 13 residues. CDR3 amino acids: CASSLEWRGEQYF. CDR3 DNA: TGTGCCAGCAGTTTAGAGTGGCGGGGCGAGCAGTACTTC.

This clonotype was seen more than once but under ten times. The rearrangement uses TRBV29-1 and TRBJ2-2; no clear D gene. The CDR3 consists of 11 residues. The ends were cut back, 3 bases at V and 8 bases at J, with 7 bases in the middle. Germline V lookup: CDR1 SQVTM, CDR2 ANQGSEA. The CDR3 nucleotides read TGCAGCGTTGACAGGTCGGGGGAGCTGTTTTTT. Translation: CSVDRSGELFF.

This clonotype was recorded at least ten times. The rearrangement uses TRBV27 and TRBJ2-2; D is ambiguous. Germline CDR1 is MNHEY and CDR2 is SMNVEV (reference sequence). This CDR3 is 14 amino acids long. Trimming removed 3 bases at V and 0 bases at J, with 5 bases between. The CDR3 here is CASSFGANTGELFF. For the CDR3, the DNA is TGTGCCAGCAGTTTTGGGGCGAACACCGGGGAGCTGTTTTTT.

This clonotype was observed at least ten times. The J gene is TRBJ1-5, the V gene TRBV20-1; D possibly corresponds to TRBD1 (5 bases). Germline CDR1 is DFQATT and CDR2 is SNEGSKA (reference sequence). The CDR3 loop spans 16 amino acids. Trimming pared 3 bases from V and 9 bases from J, leaving 24 bases between. CDR3 nucleotides: TGCAGTGCTAGTGATCCCGGGACGCAGAGTTTTTGGCCCCAGCATTTT. Its protein is CSASDPGTQSFWPQHF.

This clonotype appeared many times. The gene calls are TRBV7-6 and TRBJ2-5; the D is unclear. V was trimmed by 8 bases and J by 5 bases, leaving 12 bases between them. Germline CDR1 is SGHVS and CDR2 is FNYEAQ. This CDR3 contains 12 residues. CDR3 bases: TGTGCCAGCTCGACGAGCTGGGAGACCCAGTACTTC. It translates to CASSTSWETQYF.

Worth noting for this clonotype: A much more abundant neighbour one base away suggests this may be a read error. V is TRBV20-1 and J is TRBJ1-6; 7 bases are shared with TRBD1. Germline assignment: CDR1 DFQATT and CDR2 SNEGSKA (reference sequence). The CDR3 is made up of 17 amino acids. The CDR3 DNA reads TGCGGTGCTAGAGATATCGGACAGGCGTCCTATAATTCACCCCTCCACTTT. This gives the protein CGARDIGQASYNSPLHF.

Turning to this clonotype: A read error may explain this, as a much larger clone is one base away. The chain recombines TRBV24-1 with TRBJ2-1; maybe TRBD2 (7 bases). Trimming pared 5 bases from V and 10 bases from J, leaving 20 bases between. Germline lookup yields CDR1 KGHDR and CDR2 SFDVKD. The CDR3 runs to 15 residues. CDR3 amino acids: CATSGVTGGGEEQFF. In nucleotides, the CDR3 is TGTGCCACCAGTGGAGTGACAGGCGGGGGAGAGGAGCAGTTCTTC.

This clonotype has ten or more counts. The DNA of the CDR3 is TGTGCCAGCAGAGGTCCGCCCACCTACGAGCAGTACTTC. Its protein product is CASRGPPTYEQYF. The J gene is TRBJ2-7, the V gene TRBV7-9, with D unresolved. V dropped 6 bases and J dropped 2 bases, with 11 bases sitting between them. CDR1 is SEHNR, CDR2 FQNEAQ, per germline (reference sequence). The CDR3 runs to 13 residues. The full variable domain, its missing parts supplied by reference TRBV7-9 and TRBJ2-7, is DTGVSQNPRHKITKRGQNVTFRCDPISEHNRLYWYRQTLGQGPEFLTYFQNEAQLEKSRLLSDRFSAERPKGSFSTLEIQRTEQGDSAMYLCASRGPPTYEQYFGPGTRLTVT.

As to this clonotype: This may be a read error, as it is one base from a much larger clone. The chain combines TRBV29-1 with TRBJ2-1, with TRBD2 identical over 7 bases. Germline V lookup: CDR1 SQVTM, CDR2 ANQGSEA. This CDR3 contains 15 residues. J gave up 10 bases and V 7 bases, and 19 bases lay outside the gene matches. Here the CDR3 DNA reads TGCAGCGCATCAACTGGGCTAGCGGAATGCGGGGAGCAGTTCTTC. Its translation: CSASTGLAECGEQFF.

The table lists this clonotype with a few counts. V is TRBV4-3 and J is TRBJ1-4, with a weak D call TRBD1 (5 bases). V gave up 0 bases and J gave up 3 bases, with 14 bases separating them. CDR3 length: 17 amino acids. Germline V gene sequence: CDR1 LGHNA, CDR2 YSLEER. The CDR3 here is CASSQDRMEGPNEKLFF. The CDR3, as DNA: TGCGCCAGCAGCCAAGATCGCATGGAGGGACCTAATGAAAAACTGTTTTTT.

To note about this clonotype: A much larger clone differs by one base, so this may be a read error. Lacking the conserved final phenylalanine or tryptophan, this CDR3 likely reflects a read error. J is TRBJ2-1 and V is TRBV12-5; perhaps TRBD2 as D (5 bases). The CDR3 consists of 14 residues. The germline V gene encodes CDR1 LGHNT and CDR2 FRNRAP. V lost 5 bases to trimming and J lost 7 bases, with 15 bases between them. The CDR3 region has the DNA TGTGCTAGTGGTCACTCCATATTAGCGAATGAGCAGTTCCTC. Translating it yields CASGHSILANEQFL.